The 8 T cell receptor beta chains below come from one sample, sequenced in a study of early T cells in non-severe SARS-CoV-2 infection. One entry per CDR3 protein, called by TCRdb with MiXCR from the 5' RACE reads. Altogether approximately 63,000 distinct CDR3 sequences are present, around 5.7% being singletons, with the ten largest covering 3.4%. The sequences come from whole blood, collected at baseline. The receptors were gathered from an adult who was a healthcare worker with PCR-confirmed SARS-CoV-2 infection or an uninfected control (not recorded which).

This clonotype appeared many times. V is TRBV5-1 and J is TRBJ2-1, with 13 bases fitting TRBD2. Germline CDR1 and CDR2: SGHRS and YFSETQ. This CDR3 is built from 18 residues. The trim removed 0 bases at V and 8 bases at J, leaving 11 bases unmatched. The DNA of the CDR3 is TGCGCCAGCAGCTTGGATCCGGGACTAGCGGGATTAGGCGATGAGCAGTTCTTC. This codes for CASSLDPGLAGLGDEQFF.

As DNA, the CDR3 is TGTGCCAGCACCGAACGAGGGCGGATGGGTCAGCCCCAGCATTTT. Amino acids: CASTERGRMGQPQHF. The chain links TRBV28 to TRBJ1-5; D unclear. V gave up 7 bases and J gave up 6 bases, with 19 bases separating them. Germline assignment: CDR1 MDHEN and CDR2 SYDVKM. The CDR3 has 15 residues. The variable domain in full, completed from reference TRBV28 and TRBJ1-5, reads DVKVTQSSRYLVKRTGEKVFLECVQDMDHENMFWYRQDPGLGLRLIYFSYDVKMKEKGDIPEGYSVSREKKERFSLILESASTNQTSMYLCASTERGRMGQPQHFGDGTRLSIL.

This clonotype was seen only a few times. This chain joins TRBV5-8 and TRBJ2-3; weak D call: TRBD2 (7 bases). CDR1 and CDR2 (germline): SGHTS, YDEGEE. Trimming shortened V by 1 base and J by 4 bases, and 13 bases separated the two germline ends. CDR3 size: 15 residues. As DNA, the CDR3 is TGTGCCAGCAGCTTGTGGCAGGGGAGGGCAGATACGCAGTATTTT. It encodes CASSLWQGRADTQYF.

This clonotype came up a few times. J is TRBJ2-3 and V is TRBV7-2; D is unresolved. V was trimmed by 0 bases and J by 0 bases, leaving 7 bases between them. Germline V lookup: CDR1 SGHTA, CDR2 FQGNSA. CDR3 size: 15 residues. The CDR3 DNA reads TGTGCCAGCAGCTTAGCTGTTGCTAGCACAGATACGCAGTATTTT. It codes for CASSLAVASTDTQYF.

This clonotype showed up just a few times. The chain carries TRBV28 and TRBJ2-1; unclear D gene. Germline V CDR1 and CDR2: MDHEN, SYDVKM. This CDR3 has 13 amino acids. V dropped 5 bases and J dropped 5 bases, with 10 bases sitting between them. This CDR3 is CASSRYWDNEQFF. The CDR3 region has the DNA TGTGCCAGCAGTCGCTATTGGGACAATGAGCAGTTCTTC.

This clonotype was seen more than once but under ten times. This rearrangement joins TRBV20-1 to TRBJ2-7; the match to TRBD2 covers 11 bases. This CDR3 contains 15 residues. Germline values: CDR1 DFQATT, CDR2 SNEGSKA (reference sequence). Trimming removed 6 bases from V and 3 bases from J; junction bases left unmatched: 10. The CDR3 DNA sequence: TGCAGTGCCATCGAGAAACTAGCGGGAGACTACGAGCAGTACTTC. It encodes CSAIEKLAGDYEQYF.

This clonotype was observed a few times. V and J are TRBV28 and TRBJ2-2; D possibly corresponds to TRBD1 (6 bases). Looked up from germline, CDR1 is MDHEN and CDR2 is SYDVKM. Trimming shortened V by 3 bases and J by 5 bases, and 7 bases separated the two germline ends. The CDR3 has 13 residues. The CDR3 DNA sequence: TGTGCCAGCAGTTTTAGGGGGACCGGGGAGCTGTTTTTT. Encoded protein: CASSFRGTGELFF.

This clonotype was observed at least ten times. The V call is TRBV24-1, the J call TRBJ2-1, with D unclear. V was pared by 4 bases and J by 4 bases, with 4 bases between. Germline loops: CDR1 KGHDR, CDR2 SFDVKD. The length of the CDR3 is 12 residues. CDR3 DNA: TGTGCCACCAGTGAAGAGTACAATGAGCAGTTCTTC. Translation: CATSEEYNEQFF.